This entry concerns a single TCR beta chain. These data belong to a study of blood T cell repertoires in COVID-19. Study-wide background: There were acute and convalescent COVID-19 samples, and they came from the United States, Italy and Spain. T cells, B-cell-depleted T cells, or PBMCs supplied cDNA or gDNA.

Sequencing used immunoSEQ multiplex PCR; TCRdb keeps in-frame clones, though not all of them. This sample carries about 60,000 clones, roughly 84% of them seen once, and the ten largest clones take about 16%. Germline V gene sequence: CDR1 MGHDK, CDR2 SYGVNS. V was shortened by 4 bases and J by 3 bases, with 18 bases between the two germline ends. The CDR3 runs to 17 residues. The Seattle patients, enrolled during active infection, were followed longitudinally. The sequencing input was peripheral blood. V gene TRBV25-1 combines with J gene TRBJ2-2; perhaps TRBD1 as D (5 bases). This clonotype originated in a man aged 55 to 70 with COVID-19, enrolled during active disease. CDR3 coding DNA: TGTGCCAGCAGTGCTCGGTTAATAGGGGCGCACACCGGGGAGCTGTTTTTT. Amino acid sequence: CASSARLIGAHTGELFF.